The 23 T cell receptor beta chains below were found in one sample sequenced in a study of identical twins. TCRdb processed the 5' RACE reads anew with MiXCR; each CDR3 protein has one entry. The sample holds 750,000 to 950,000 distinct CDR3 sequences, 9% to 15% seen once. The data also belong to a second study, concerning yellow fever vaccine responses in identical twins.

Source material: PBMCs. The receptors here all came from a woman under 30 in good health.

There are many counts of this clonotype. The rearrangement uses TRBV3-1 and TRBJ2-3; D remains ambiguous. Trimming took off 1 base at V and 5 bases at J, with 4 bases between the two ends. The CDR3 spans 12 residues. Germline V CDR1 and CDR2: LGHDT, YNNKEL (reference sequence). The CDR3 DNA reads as TGTGCCAGCAGCCAAGTGAGAGATACGCAGTATTTT. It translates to CASSQVRDTQYF.

This CDR3 is CASSGGRTSGNVYEQYV. The CDR3 region has the DNA TGTGCCAGCAGCGGGGGGAGGACTAGCGGGAATGTTTACGAGCAGTACGTC. The chain recombines TRBV5-5 with TRBJ2-7; 12 bases fit TRBD2. The V gene end was trimmed by 4 bases and the J gene end by 4 bases; junction bases not matched to a gene: 12. Germline CDR1 reads SGHKS; CDR2 reads YYEKEE (reference sequence). The CDR3 covers 17 residues.

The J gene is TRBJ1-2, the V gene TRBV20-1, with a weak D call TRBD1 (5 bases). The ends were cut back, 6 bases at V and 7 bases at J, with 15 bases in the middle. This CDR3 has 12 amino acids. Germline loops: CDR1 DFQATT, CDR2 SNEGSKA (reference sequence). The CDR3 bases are TGCAGTGCCGACGGGGGGAGTCGTGGCTACACCTTC. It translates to CSADGGSRGYTF.

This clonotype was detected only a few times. CDR3: CATSRDAHQDNEQFF. The CDR3 coding sequence is TGTGCCACCAGCAGAGACGCTCATCAGGACAATGAGCAGTTCTTC. V and J are TRBV15 and TRBJ2-1, with no clear D. The CDR3 runs 15 residues. V gave up 0 bases and J gave up 5 bases, with 11 bases separating them. CDR1 and CDR2 from the germline V gene are LNHNV and YYDKDF (reference sequence).

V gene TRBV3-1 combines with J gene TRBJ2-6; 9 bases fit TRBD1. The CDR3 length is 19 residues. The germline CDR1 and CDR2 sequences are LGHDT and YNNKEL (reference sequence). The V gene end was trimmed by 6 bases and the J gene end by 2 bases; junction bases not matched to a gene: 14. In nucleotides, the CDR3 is TGTGCCAGCAGTTCCTACGGGACAGGGCGGGGTGCTGGGGCCAACGTCCTGACTTTC. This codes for CASSSYGTGRGAGANVLTF.

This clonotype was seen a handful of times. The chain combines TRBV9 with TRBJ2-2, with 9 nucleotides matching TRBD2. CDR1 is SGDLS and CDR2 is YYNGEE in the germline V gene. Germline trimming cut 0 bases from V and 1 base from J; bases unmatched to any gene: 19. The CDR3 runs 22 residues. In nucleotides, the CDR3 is TGTGCCAGCAGCGTAGTAGTGGGCGTGAGCGGGGGGCCCCCCCGGAACACCGGGGAGCTGTTTTTT. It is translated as CASSVVVGVSGGPPRNTGELFF.

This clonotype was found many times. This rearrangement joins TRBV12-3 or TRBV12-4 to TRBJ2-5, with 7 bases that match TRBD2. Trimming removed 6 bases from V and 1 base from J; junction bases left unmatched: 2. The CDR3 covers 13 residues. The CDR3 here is CASRRTSQETQYF. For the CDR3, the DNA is TGTGCCAGCAGGAGGACTAGCCAAGAGACCCAGTACTTC.

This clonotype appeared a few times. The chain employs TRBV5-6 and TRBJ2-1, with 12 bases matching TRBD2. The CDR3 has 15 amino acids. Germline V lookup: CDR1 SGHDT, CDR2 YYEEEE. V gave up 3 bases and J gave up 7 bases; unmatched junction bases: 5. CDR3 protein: CASSWASGGGNEQFF. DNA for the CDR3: TGTGCCAGCAGCTGGGCTAGCGGGGGGGGGAATGAGCAGTTCTTC.

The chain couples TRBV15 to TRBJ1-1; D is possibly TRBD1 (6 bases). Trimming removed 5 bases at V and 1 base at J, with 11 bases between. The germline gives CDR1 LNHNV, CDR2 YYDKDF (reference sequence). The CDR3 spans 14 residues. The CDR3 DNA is TGTGCCACCAGCGGGCAGGGGAAGAACACTGAAGCTTTCTTT. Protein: CATSGQGKNTEAFF.

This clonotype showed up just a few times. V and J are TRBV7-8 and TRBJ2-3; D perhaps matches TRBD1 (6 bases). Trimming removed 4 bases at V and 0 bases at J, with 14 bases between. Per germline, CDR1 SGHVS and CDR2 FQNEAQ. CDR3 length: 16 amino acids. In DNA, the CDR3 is TGTGCCAGCAGCTCCAGGCAGGGGAGAAGCACAGATACGCAGTATTTT. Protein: CASSSRQGRSTDTQYF.

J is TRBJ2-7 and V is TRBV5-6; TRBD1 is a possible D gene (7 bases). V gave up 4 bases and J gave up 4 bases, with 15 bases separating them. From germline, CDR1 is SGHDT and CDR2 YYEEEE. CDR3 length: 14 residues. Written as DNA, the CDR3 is TGTGCCAGCAGCCCGAAACAGGGGAGGTACGAGCAGTACTTC. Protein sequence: CASSPKQGRYEQYF.

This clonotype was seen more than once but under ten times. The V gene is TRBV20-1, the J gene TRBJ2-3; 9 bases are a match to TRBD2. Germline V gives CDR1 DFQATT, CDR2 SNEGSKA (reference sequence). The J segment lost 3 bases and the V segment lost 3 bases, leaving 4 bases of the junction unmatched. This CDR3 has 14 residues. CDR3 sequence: CSARGLAETDTQYF. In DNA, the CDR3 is TGCAGTGCTAGGGGACTAGCTGAGACAGATACGCAGTATTTT.

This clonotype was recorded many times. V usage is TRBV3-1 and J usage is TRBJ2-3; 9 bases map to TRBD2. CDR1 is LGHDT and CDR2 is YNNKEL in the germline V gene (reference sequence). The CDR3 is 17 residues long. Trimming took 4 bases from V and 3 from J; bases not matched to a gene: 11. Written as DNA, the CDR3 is TGTGCCAGCAGCCCCCGCGGGGGGGCCGGGGGGACAGATACGCAGTATTTT. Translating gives CASSPRGGAGGTDTQYF.

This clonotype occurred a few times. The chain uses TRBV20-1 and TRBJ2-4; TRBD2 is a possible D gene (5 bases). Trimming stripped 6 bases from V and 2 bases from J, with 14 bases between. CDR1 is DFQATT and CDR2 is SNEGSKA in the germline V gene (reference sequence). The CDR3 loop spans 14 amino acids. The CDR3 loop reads CSAEPPDSKNIQYF. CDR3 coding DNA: TGCAGTGCAGAGCCACCGGACTCCAAAAACATTCAGTACTTC.

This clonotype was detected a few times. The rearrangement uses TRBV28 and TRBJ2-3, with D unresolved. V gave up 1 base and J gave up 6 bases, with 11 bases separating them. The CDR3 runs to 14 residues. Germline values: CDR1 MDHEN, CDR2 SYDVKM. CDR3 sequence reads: CASSLLRERDTQYF. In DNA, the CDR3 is TGTGCCAGCAGTTTATTAAGGGAAAGGGATACGCAGTATTTT.

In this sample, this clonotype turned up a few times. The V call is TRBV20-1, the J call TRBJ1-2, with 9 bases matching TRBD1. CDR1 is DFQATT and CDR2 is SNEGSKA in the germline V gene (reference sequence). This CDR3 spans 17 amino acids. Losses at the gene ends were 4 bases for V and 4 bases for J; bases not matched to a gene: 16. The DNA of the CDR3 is TGCAGTGCTACGGGGGGGATCGGACAGGGGAAATTCTATGGCTACACCTTC. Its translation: CSATGGIGQGKFYGYTF.

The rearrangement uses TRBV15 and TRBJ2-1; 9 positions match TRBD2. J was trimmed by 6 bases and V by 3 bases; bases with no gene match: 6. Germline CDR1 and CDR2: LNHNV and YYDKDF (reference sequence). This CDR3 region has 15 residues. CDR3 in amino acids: CATSSVGGRANEQFF. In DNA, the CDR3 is TGTGCCACCAGCAGTGTAGGCGGGAGGGCCAATGAGCAGTTCTTC.

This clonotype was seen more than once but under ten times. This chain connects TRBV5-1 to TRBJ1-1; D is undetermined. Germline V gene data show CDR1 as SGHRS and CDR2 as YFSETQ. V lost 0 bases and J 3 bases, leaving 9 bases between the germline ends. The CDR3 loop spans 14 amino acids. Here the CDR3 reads CASSLVPTDTEAFF. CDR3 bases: TGCGCCAGCAGCTTGGTCCCGACCGACACTGAAGCTTTCTTT.

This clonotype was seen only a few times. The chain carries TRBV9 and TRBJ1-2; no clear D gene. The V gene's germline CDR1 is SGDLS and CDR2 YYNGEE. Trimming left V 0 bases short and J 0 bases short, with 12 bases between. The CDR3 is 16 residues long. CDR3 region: CASSVAAGQANYGYTF. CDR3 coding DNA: TGTGCCAGCAGCGTAGCGGCAGGCCAAGCTAACTATGGCTACACCTTC.

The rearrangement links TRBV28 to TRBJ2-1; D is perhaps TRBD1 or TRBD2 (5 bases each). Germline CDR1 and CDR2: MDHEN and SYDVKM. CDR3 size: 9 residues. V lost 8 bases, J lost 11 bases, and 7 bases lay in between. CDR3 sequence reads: CASGTKQFF. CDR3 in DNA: TGTGCCAGCGGGACCAAGCAGTTCTTC.

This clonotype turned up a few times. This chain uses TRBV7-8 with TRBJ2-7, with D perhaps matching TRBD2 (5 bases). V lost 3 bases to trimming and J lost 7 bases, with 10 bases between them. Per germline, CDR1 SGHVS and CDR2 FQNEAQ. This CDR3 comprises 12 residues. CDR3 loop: CASSLGKREQYF. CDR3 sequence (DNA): TGTGCCAGCAGCTTGGGAAAGCGGGAGCAGTACTTC.

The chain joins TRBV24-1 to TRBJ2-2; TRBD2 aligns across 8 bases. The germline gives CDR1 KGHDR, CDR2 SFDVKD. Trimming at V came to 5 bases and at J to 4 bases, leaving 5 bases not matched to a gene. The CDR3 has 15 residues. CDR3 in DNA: TGTGCCACCAGTGCGGCGGGGGGAACCACCGGGGAGCTGTTTTTT. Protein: CATSAAGGTTGELFF.

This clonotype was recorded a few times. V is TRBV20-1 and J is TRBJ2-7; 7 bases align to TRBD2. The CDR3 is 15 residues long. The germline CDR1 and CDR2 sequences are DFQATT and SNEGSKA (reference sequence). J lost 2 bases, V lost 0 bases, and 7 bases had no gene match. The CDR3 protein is CSARDLAANPYEQYV. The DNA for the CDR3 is TGCAGTGCTAGAGATCTAGCGGCCAACCCCTACGAGCAGTACGTC.